This T cell receptor (beta chain) comes out of a study of read filtering for tumor transcriptome and immune sequencing. Study in general: DNase treatment preceded whole-transcriptome library preparation.

Comments on this clonotype: Its antigen is unknown. Just one base apart from a much larger clone, this may be a read error.

This library used about 400 ng RNA and molecular barcoded adaptors spanning alpha/delta and beta/gamma chains. MiXCR, run by TCRdb on the reads, gives a single entry per CDR3 protein. Altogether some 120,000 distinct CDR3 sequences are present, 10% to 15% being singletons, with the ten largest covering approximately 10%. Findings of the study overall: Single-read clonotypes: about 81.9% of IR-seq clonotypes (around 4% of reads), 74.6% of RNA-seq clonotypes (roughly 43% of reads).

This CDR3 spans 11 amino acids. Germline CDR1 DFQATT, CDR2 SNEGSKA (reference sequence). This rearrangement joins TRBV20-1 to TRBJ1-1; D unclear. Sequencing used a population of CD138-negative cells sorted from bone marrow. The TCR was taken from a donor at least 40 years old with multiple myeloma. DNA for the CDR3: TGCAGTGCTCTGGGTGACACTGAAGCTTCCTTT. It codes for CSALGDTEASF.